This T cell receptor beta chain was captured by sequencing in a study of CD8 T cells in Susac syndrome. The overall study: Patients with Susac syndrome who were sequenced included 5 or 6 with active disease and about 8 in remission.

The germline V gene has CDR1 MNHEY and CDR2 SMNVEV (reference sequence). Trimming pared 6 bases from V and 0 bases from J, leaving 9 bases between. This CDR3 is 14 amino acids long. With random hexamers, reverse transcription was performed on about 0.5 to 1 ug of RNA. The TCR beta CDR3 was amplified by immunoSEQ multiplex PCR across 54 Vbeta, 13 Jbeta. MiXCR, run by TCRdb on the immunoSEQ multiplex PCR reads, gives a single entry per CDR3 protein. The sample shows tens of thousands of distinct CDR3 sequences, about 96% of them seen only once. Details on this clonotype: Its specificity is not known.

Negative isolation yielded the CD8+ and CD4+ T cells, while FACS enriched the TEMRA cells. Overall study results and limits: Clonal expansion involving Susac CD8+ cells peaked in TEMRA cells and active patients.

Material: CD8+ T cells from PBMCs. The sequence came from a human donor with Susac syndrome. The V and J genes are TRBV27 and TRBJ1-3, with D unresolved. This CDR3 reads CASRTDVSGNTIYF. The CDR3 DNA reads as TGTGCCAGCAGGACCGACGTCTCTGGAAACACCATATATTTT.